Listed below are T cell receptor beta chains from one sample, sequenced in a study of shared clonotypes between healthy human individuals. TCRdb's table, derived via immunoSEQ multiplex PCR, lists solely in-frame clones and lacks some. Among around 510,000 clones listed, about 96% were seen once. The specimen was naive CD4+ T cells sorted from blood. The receptor set was obtained from a woman aged 25-40 years in good health. Both conserved end residues are part of each CDR3. A D gene is named only where the DNA matches it firmly. Rows give clone size only sometimes, using once, few, many, or a class for an expanded clone.

TRBD2 TRBJ2-1 15 TRBV7-2 . TGTGCCAGCAGCTTAGTCGCGGGAGGGCCGCATGAGCAGTTCTTC CASSLVAGGPHEQFF
. TRBJ1-5 14 TRBV28 . TGTGCCAGCAGTATCGGACAGACCAATCAGCCCCAGCATTTT CASSIGQTNQPQHF
. TRBJ1-3 13 TRBV29-1 . TGCAGCGTTGAACTCTTCGATGGAAACACCATATATTTT CSVELFDGNTIYF
TRBD1 TRBJ2-7 12 TRBV19 . TGTGCCAGTAGCGACAGGGCCTACGAGCAGTACTTC CASSDRAYEQYF
TRBD2 TRBJ2-1 18 TRBV14 . TGTGCCAGCAGCCAAGGACTAGCGGGAGGGCCCTCCTACAATGAGCAGTTCTTC CASSQGLAGGPSYNEQFF
. TRBJ2-1 15 TRBV5-1 . TGCGCCAGCAGCTTCGACGGGGGTCCCTACAATGAGCAGTTCTTC CASSFDGGPYNEQFF
. TRBJ1-2 13 TRBV5-1 . TGCGCCAGCAGCTCCGACGGTCTGGTCGGCTACACCTTC CASSSDGLVGYTF
TRBD2 TRBJ2-7 13 TRBV6-5 . TGTGCCACCATGGCTAGCGGGAGTTACGAGCAGTACTTC CATMASGSYEQYF
. TRBJ1-2 14 TRBV7-9 . TGTGCCAGCAGCCCCTCCGAAGCTAACTATGGCTACACCTTC CASSPSEANYGYTF
TRBD1 TRBJ2-6 16 TRBV5-4 . TGTGCCAGCAGCTTGGTGGACAGGGTCGGGGCCAACGTCCTGACTTTC CASSLVDRVGANVLTF
. TRBJ1-2 16 TRBV4-1 . TGCGCCAGCAGCCAAGATACGTCAGGTGTGTTCTATGGCTACACCTTC CASSQDTSGVFYGYTF
. TRBJ2-2 15 TRBV5-4 . TGTGCCAGCAGCTTGGGACTAGAAGGCGGCGGGGAGCTGTTTTTT CASSLGLEGGGELFF
. TRBJ2-3 15 TRBV21-1 . TGTGCCAGCAATCCGGGACTACCGAACACAGATACGCAGTATTTT CASNPGLPNTDTQYF
. TRBJ2-6 15 TRBV11-3 . TGTGCCAGCAGCTTCGGGGCCCAAGGGGCCAACGTCCTGACTTTC CASSFGAQGANVLTF
TRBD2 TRBJ2-2 16 TRBV5-1 . TGCGCCAGCAGCCCTACTAGCGGCTCGAACACCGGGGAGCTGTTTTTT CASSPTSGSNTGELFF
TRBD2 TRBJ2-7 17 TRBV28 . TGTGCCAGCAGTAGCCCGACTCCACGCGGGAGCTCCTACGAGCAGTACTTC CASSSPTPRGSSYEQYF
. TRBJ2-3 13 TRBV28 . TGTGCCAGCAGTACATTTAGCACAGATACGCAGTATTTT CASSTFSTDTQYF
TRBD1 TRBJ2-6 16 TRBV29-1 . TGCAGCGTTGAAGCGGGACAGGGGTCTGGGGCCAACGTCCTGACTTTC CSVEAGQGSGANVLTF
TRBD2 TRBJ2-7 17 TRBV7-2 . TGTGCCAGCAGCTCCGCCGGGACTAGCGGGGTCGCCTACGAGCAGTACTTC CASSSAGTSGVAYEQYF
. TRBJ1-1 14 TRBV19 few TGTGCCAGTAGTATTGGGGGGCAGAACACTGAAGCTTTCTTT CASSIGGQNTEAFF
. TRBJ2-5 14 TRBV5-6 . TGTGCCAGCAGCTTGGGTGTTTTGTGGGAGACCCAGTACTTC CASSLGVLWETQYF
. TRBJ2-7 14 TRBV18 . TGTGCCAGCTCACCAGGAACGAACTCCTACGAGCAGTACTTC CASSPGTNSYEQYF
TRBD2 TRBJ2-1 15 TRBV5-1 . TGCGCCAGCAGCTTAGTAGCGGGAGAAGGCAATGAGCAGTTCTTC CASSLVAGEGNEQFF
. TRBJ2-7 15 TRBV28 . TGTGCCAGCGGGGCCGCCGGTGGAGGGGCGAACGAGCAGTACTTC CASGAAGGGANEQYF
. TRBJ1-1 16 TRBV5-1 . TGCGCCAGCAGCCCAGCGACATCAGCTGTGAACACTGAAGCTTTCTTT CASSPATSAVNTEAFF
. TRBJ1-3 16 TRBV2 few TGTGCCAGCAGTAATAACAGGATCAGCTCTGGAAACACCATATATTTT CASSNNRISSGNTIYF
. TRBJ2-7 13 TRBV19 . TGTGCCAGTAGTATAGATGCGAGCTACGAGCAGTACTTC CASSIDASYEQYF
. TRBJ2-3 17 TRBV5-1 . TGCGCCAGCAGCTGGACCCTCGGTGGGAGTATCACAGATACGCAGTATTTT CASSWTLGGSITDTQYF
. TRBJ1-1 15 TRBV25-1 once TGTGCCAGCAGTGAATTCGGGGGGGAAAGCACTGAAGCTTTCTTT CASSEFGGESTEAFF
. TRBJ2-3 13 TRBV5-1 . TGCGCCAGCAGCTTGAAGGGAACAGATACGCAGTATTTT CASSLKGTDTQYF
. TRBJ2-7 14 TRBV4-1 . TGCGCCAGCAGCCAGACGGGACAACCGGGTGAGCAGTACTTC CASSQTGQPGEQYF
. TRBJ2-2 13 TRBV5-4 . TGTGCCAGCAGCTTGGCCGGCACCGGGGAGCTGTTTTTT CASSLAGTGELFF
. TRBJ2-5 15 TRBV5-1 . TGCGCCAGCAGATCTAGGACTGGACGTCAAGAGACCCAGTACTTC CASRSRTGRQETQYF
. TRBJ2-6 19 TRBV18 . TGTGCCAGCTCACCTCTAGCGACAGGGCTGAGCTCTGGGGCCAACGTCCTGACTTTC CASSPLATGLSSGANVLTF
. TRBJ2-7 16 TRBV15 . TGTGCCACCAGCAGAGCAATAGCGGTACCCTCCTACGAGCAGTACTTC CATSRAIAVPSYEQYF
. TRBJ2-7 19 TRBV18 . TGTGCCAGCTCACCGACAGGTCGCACAACGAGGGGAACGGGCCTCGAGCAGTACTTC CASSPTGRTTRGTGLEQYF
. TRBJ2-5 15 TRBV28 . TGTGCCAGCAGTTTACGGAGAAGTAGTGTGGAGACCCAGTACTTC CASSLRRSSVETQYF
TRBD2 TRBJ2-3 18 TRBV7-9 . TGTGCCAGCAGCCACTTCTACGCGGGAGGGCCTAGATCAGATACGCAGTATTTT CASSHFYAGGPRSDTQYF
TRBD1 TRBJ1-1 18 TRBV9 . TGTGCCAGCAGCCCCTGGCGTGGGGGGGGACAGATGAACACTGAAGCTTTCTTT CASSPWRGGGQMNTEAFF
. TRBJ2-7 14 TRBV4-2 . TGTGCCAGCAGCCAAGTAGGTACTACGTACGAGCAGTACTTC CASSQVGTTYEQYF
. TRBJ2-7 14 TRBV6-5 . TGTGCCAGCAGTTACGAGAGACCGCTGGCCGAGCAGTACTTC CASSYERPLAEQYF
TRBD2 TRBJ2-1 16 TRBV6-5 . TGTGCCAGCAGTTATAAAGCGGGAGGGTTGGACAATGAGCAGTTCTTC CASSYKAGGLDNEQFF
TRBD1 TRBJ1-1 13 TRBV18 . TGTGCCAGCTCACCAAGGACAGGCACTGAAGCTTTCTTT CASSPRTGTEAFF
TRBD1 TRBJ1-5 14 TRBV5-6 . TGTGCCAGCAGCCTGACAGGGACGGAGCAGCCCCAGCATTTT CASSLTGTEQPQHF
. TRBJ1-5 14 TRBV15 . TGTGCCACCAGCAGAGATTTTGGGGGCGGGCCCCAGCATTTT CATSRDFGGGPQHF
TRBD1 TRBJ2-7 16 TRBV5-8 . TGTGCCAGCAGCTTGGATCCGGGACAGGGCAACTACGAGCAGTACTTC CASSLDPGQGNYEQYF
. TRBJ1-2 15 TRBV5-4 . TGTGCCAGCAGAACTGAGGAGGATTGGGCGGGTGGCTACACCTTC CASRTEEDWAGGYTF
. TRBJ1-1 12 TRBV6-5 . TGTGCCAGCAGTTCCCGGACGGGAGAAGCTTTCTTT CASSSRTGEAFF
. TRBJ1-5 13 TRBV27 few TGTGCCAGCAGTTTTGAGGGATCCCAGCCCCAGCATTTT CASSFEGSQPQHF
. TRBJ2-7 15 TRBV5-1 . TGCGCCAGCAGCATGACCGGGACACTATATTACGAGCAGTACTTC CASSMTGTLYYEQYF
. TRBJ2-5 15 TRBV7-2 once TGTGCCAGCAGCTTAGGTGGGGCGAGAGAAGAGACCCAGTACTTC CASSLGGAREETQYF
TRBD1 TRBJ2-4 17 TRBV2 . TGTGCCAGTAAATCCCGACAGGGGATAATGACCAAAAACATTCAGTACTTC CASKSRQGIMTKNIQYF
. TRBJ2-2 14 TRBV27 . TGTGCCAGCAGCTTAGGGGCGGGTATGGGGGAGCTGTTTTTT CASSLGAGMGELFF
. TRBJ1-2 13 TRBV28 . TGTGCCAGCAGGTTGGACCGTAACTATGGCTACACCTTC CASRLDRNYGYTF
. TRBJ1-2 15 TRBV27 . TGTGCCAGCAGTTCAGCCGGGACACAACACTATGGCTACACCTTC CASSSAGTQHYGYTF
TRBD1 TRBJ2-5 15 TRBV9 . TGTGCCAGCAGCGTAGAGGATACAGGGGTGGAGACCCAGTACTTC CASSVEDTGVETQYF
TRBD1 TRBJ2-7 16 TRBV4-2 . TGTGCCAGCAGCCCGACCGGGACAGGGAGCACCTACGAGCAGTACTTC CASSPTGTGSTYEQYF
. TRBJ2-7 14 TRBV5-1 . TGCGCCAGCAGCTTGGATTTCCCAGTGAGCGAGCAGTACTTC CASSLDFPVSEQYF
. TRBJ2-2 14 TRBV5-1 . TGCGCCAGCACCGCGGGTCCGTTCACCGGGGAGCTGTTTTTT CASTAGPFTGELFF
. TRBJ1-5 14 TRBV7-9 . TGTGCCAGCAGTCACGCGGGGGACTTGGGGCCCCAGCATTTT CASSHAGDLGPQHF